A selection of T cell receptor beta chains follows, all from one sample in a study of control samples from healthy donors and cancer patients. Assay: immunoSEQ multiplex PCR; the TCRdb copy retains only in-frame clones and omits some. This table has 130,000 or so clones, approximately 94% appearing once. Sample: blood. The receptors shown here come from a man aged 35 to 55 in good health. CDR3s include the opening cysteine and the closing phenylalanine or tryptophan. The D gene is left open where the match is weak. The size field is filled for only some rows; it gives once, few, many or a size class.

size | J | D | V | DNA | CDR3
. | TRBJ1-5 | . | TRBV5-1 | TGCGCCAGCAGCTTGGAGGGATATAGCAATCAGCCCCAGCATTTT | CASSLEGYSNQPQHF
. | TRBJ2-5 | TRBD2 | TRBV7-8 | TGTGCCAGCAGCTTAGGCGCGCGGGAGGAGGAGACCCAGTACTTC | CASSLGAREEETQYF
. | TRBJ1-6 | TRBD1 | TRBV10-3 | TGTGCCATCCGGGACAGCAATTCACCCCTCCACTTT | CAIRDSNSPLHF
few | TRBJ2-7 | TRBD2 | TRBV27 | TGTGCCAGCAGTTCTGGACTAGCGGGAGTGAGCGAGCAGTACTTC | CASSSGLAGVSEQYF
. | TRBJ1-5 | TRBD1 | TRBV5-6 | TGTGCCAGCAGCTTGGTCGGACAGGGTGGTAATCAGCCCCAGCATTTT | CASSLVGQGGNQPQHF
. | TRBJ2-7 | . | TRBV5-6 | TGTGCCAGCAGCTCCGGTCCCAACGAGCAGTACTTC | CASSSGPNEQYF
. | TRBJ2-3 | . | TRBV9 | TGTGCCAGCAGCGTATTGAGCACAGATACGCAGTATTTT | CASSVLSTDTQYF
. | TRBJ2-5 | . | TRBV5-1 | TGCGCCAGCAGCTTGGCGGGAGTCCAAGAGACCCAGTACTTC | CASSLAGVQETQYF
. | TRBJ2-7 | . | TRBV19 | TGTGCCAGTAGGATGAGACCGGGACCGAGCTACGAGCAGTACTTC | CASRMRPGPSYEQYF
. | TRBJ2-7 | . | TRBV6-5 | TGTGCCAGCAGTTACCCAGGTACCTACGAGCAGTACTTC | CASSYPGTYEQYF
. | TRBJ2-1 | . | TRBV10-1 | TGCGCCAGCTCGGAGGGCCCCTACAATGAGCAGTTCTTC | CASSEGPYNEQFF
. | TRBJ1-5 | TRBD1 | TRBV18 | TGTGCCAGCTCAGTCCAGGGGGCTAGCAATCAGCCCCAGCATTTT | CASSVQGASNQPQHF
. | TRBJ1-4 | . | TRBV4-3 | TGCGCCAGCAGCCAACTTGACAGCCTGGGGGAAAAACTGTTTTTT | CASSQLDSLGEKLFF
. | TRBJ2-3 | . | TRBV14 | TGTGCCAGCAGCCAAGGTATCGGGGATACGCAGTATTTT | CASSQGIGDTQYF
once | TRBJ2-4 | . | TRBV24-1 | TGTGCCACCAGTGAGCCAGGGTTAAACATTCAGTACTTC | CATSEPGLNIQYF
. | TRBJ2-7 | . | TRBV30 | TGTGCCTATCTACGTTCAGGCGGGACCTACGAGCAGTACTTC | CAYLRSGGTYEQYF
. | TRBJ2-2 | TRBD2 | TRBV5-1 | TGCGCCAGCAGCCTCGGGACTAGCGGGGCCGGGGAGCTGTTTTTT | CASSLGTSGAGELFF
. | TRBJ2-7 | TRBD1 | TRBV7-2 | TGTGCCAGCAGCTCCCTCCTGACAGGGAAGAGGAGCTCCTACGAGCAGTACTTC | CASSSLLTGKRSSYEQYF
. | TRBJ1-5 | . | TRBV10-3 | TGTGCCATCAGTGAGAACAGGAAGGGATTGCATAGCAATCAGCCCCAGCATTTT | CAISENRKGLHSNQPQHF
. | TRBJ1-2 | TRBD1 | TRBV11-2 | TGTGCCAGCAGCACAGGACAGGGGAAAGATGGCTACACCTTC | CASSTGQGKDGYTF
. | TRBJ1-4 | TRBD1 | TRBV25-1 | TGTGCCAGCGGAGGGACAGGGGGAGCTGAAAAACTGTTTTTT | CASGGTGGAEKLFF
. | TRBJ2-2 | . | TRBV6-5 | TGTGCCAGCAGTTACCAGGGAGCGAACACCGGGGAGCTGTTTTTT | CASSYQGANTGELFF
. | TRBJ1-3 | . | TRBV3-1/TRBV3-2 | TGTGCCAGCAGCCAAGACTCTGGAAACACCATATATTTT | CASSQDSGNTIYF
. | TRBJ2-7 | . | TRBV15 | TGTGCCACCAGCAGAACGACACCGGTGGGCGAGCAGTACTTC | CATSRTTPVGEQYF
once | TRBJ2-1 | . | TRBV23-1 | TGCGCCAGCAGTCGGCGCGGGTCGTTATACAATGAGCAGTTCTTC | CASSRRGSLYNEQFF
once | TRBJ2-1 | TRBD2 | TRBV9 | TGTGCCAGCAGCCCGCGGGAGGGCCTAGACAATGAGCAGTTCTTC | CASSPREGLDNEQFF
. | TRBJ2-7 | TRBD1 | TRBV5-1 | TGCGCCAGCAGCCTGAACAGGGGACACGACGAGCAGTACTTC | CASSLNRGHDEQYF
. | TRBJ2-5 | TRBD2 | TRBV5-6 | TGTGCCAGCAGCCAAACTAGCGGGGGGTTCCAAGAGACCCAGTACTTC | CASSQTSGGFQETQYF
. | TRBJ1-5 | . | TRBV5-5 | TGTGCCAGCAGCCAAGGGGGGCAGCAGGGTCAGCCCCAGCATTTT | CASSQGGQQGQPQHF
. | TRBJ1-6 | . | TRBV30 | TGTGCCTGGAGTGGGAATTCACCCCTCCACTTT | CAWSGNSPLHF
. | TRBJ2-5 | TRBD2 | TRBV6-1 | TGTGCCAGCAGTGACGGGACTAGCGGGGGTCGGGAGACCCAGTACTTC | CASSDGTSGGRETQYF
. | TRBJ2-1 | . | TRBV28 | TGTGCCAGCAGTTTACGGAGCGTCAGCCAGTTCTTC | CASSLRSVSQFF
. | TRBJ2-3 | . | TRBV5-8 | TGTGCCAGCAGCTTCAGACCTGGTACGCAGTATTTT | CASSFRPGTQYF
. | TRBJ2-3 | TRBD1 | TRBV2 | TGTGCCAGCAGTCGGGAAATTTCAGGGGGCGAATACACAGATACGCAGTATTTT | CASSREISGGEYTDTQYF
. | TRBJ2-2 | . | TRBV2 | TGTGCCAGCAGTTTAATTAGGAACACCGGGGAGCTGTTTTTT | CASSLIRNTGELFF
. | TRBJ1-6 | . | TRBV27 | TGTGCCAGCAGTTTGACGAGTAATTCACCCCTCCACTTT | CASSLTSNSPLHF
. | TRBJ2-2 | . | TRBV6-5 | TGTGCCACCCGAACCCCGGACACCGGGGAGCTGTTTTTT | CATRTPDTGELFF
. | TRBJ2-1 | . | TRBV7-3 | TGTGCCAGCAGCTCAGGGTATGAGCAGTTCTTC | CASSSGYEQFF
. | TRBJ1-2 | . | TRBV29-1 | TGCAGCGTTGAAGACAGGGTCTATGGCTACACCTTC | CSVEDRVYGYTF
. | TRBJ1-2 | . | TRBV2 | TGTGCCAGCAGGGACGATAACTATGGCTACACCTTC | CASRDDNYGYTF
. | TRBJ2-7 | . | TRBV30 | TGTGCCTGGAGTACCAGGGGGGGCGGGTACGAGCAGTACTTC | CAWSTRGGGYEQYF
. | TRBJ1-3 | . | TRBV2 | TGTGCCAGCAGTGAACAACAGGGAAACACCATATATTTT | CASSEQQGNTIYF
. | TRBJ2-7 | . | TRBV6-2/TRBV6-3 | TGTGCCAGCAGTGGCCGGGATCCCCCCGCGTCGTCCTACGAGCAGTACTTC | CASSGRDPPASSYEQYF
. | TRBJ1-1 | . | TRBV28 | TGTGCCAGCAGTTTATGGACAGCGCAGGGCACTGAAGCTTTCTTT | CASSLWTAQGTEAFF
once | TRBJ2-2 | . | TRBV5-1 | TGCGCCAGCAGCTTTTGGGGGGGCCCCGACCCCACCGGGGAGCTGTTTTTT | CASSFWGGPDPTGELFF
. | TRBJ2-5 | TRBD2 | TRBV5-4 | TGTGCCAGCAGCTTGGGAGCGGGGGTCCTGCCGCAAGAGACCCAGTACTTC | CASSLGAGVLPQETQYF
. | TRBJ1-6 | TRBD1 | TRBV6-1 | TGTGCCAGCAGTGAAGAAACAGGGGGTAATTCACCCCTCCACTTT | CASSEETGGNSPLHF
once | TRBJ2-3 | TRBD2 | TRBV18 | TGTGCCAGCTCTCTAGCGGGAGGTGCAGATACGCAGTATTTT | CASSLAGGADTQYF
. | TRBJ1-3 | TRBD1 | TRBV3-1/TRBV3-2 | TGTGCCAGCAGCTTTGGGACAGGGGGAGACTATCTCGGAAACACCATATATTTT | CASSFGTGGDYLGNTIYF
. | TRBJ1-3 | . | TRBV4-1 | TGCGCCAGCAGCCAAAGACCTGATAGCTCTGGAAACACCATATATTTT | CASSQRPDSSGNTIYF
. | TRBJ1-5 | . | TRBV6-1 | TGTGCCAGCAGTGAGGACCCTCGGGTGTATCAGCCCCAGCATTTT | CASSEDPRVYQPQHF
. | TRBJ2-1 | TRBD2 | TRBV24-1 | TGTGCCACCAGTGATAGCGGGGGGGCCTGGGATGAGCAGTTCTTC | CATSDSGGAWDEQFF
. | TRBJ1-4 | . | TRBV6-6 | TGTGCCAGCAGCCCTCTAGAAAAACTGTTTTTT | CASSPLEKLFF